This T cell receptor (beta chain) came from a study of neurological immune-mediated disorders. Study-level findings and limits: As far as clinical or MRI features were concerned, none was associated with the multiple sclerosis repertoire cluster. When the repertoires were sorted by phylogenetic grouping, those of 18 of 34 multiple sclerosis patients ended up in one related-CDR3 cluster, a possible signature.

The cDNA was synthesized by 5'RACE incorporating 10-nucleotide random UMIs. TCRdb called the 5' RACE reads again in MiXCR, with one record for every CDR3 protein. Of 110,000 or so distinct CDR3 sequences in the sample, roughly 3.2% were seen once. The study built unsorted libraries from 2 million PBMCs kept at -80 C. This clonotype occurred many times. The target antigen is unknown. V lost 5 bases to trimming and J lost 4 bases, with 14 bases between them. The CDR3 contains 14 residues. CDR1 and CDR2 (germline): SGHTA, FQGNSA. The sequencing sample was made of PBMCs. This receptor was obtained from a woman aged 30 to 39 with multiple sclerosis. This chain joins TRBV7-2 and TRBJ1-1; D is perhaps TRBD1 (6 bases). CDR3 nucleotides: TGTGCCAGCAGCGCCAGGGGAGGGGTCACTGAAGCTTTCTTT. Translated, it gives CASSARGGVTEAFF.